Shown below are 24 T cell receptor beta chains from a single sample sequenced in a study of blood T cell repertoires in COVID-19. Sequenced by immunoSEQ multiplex PCR; TCRdb stores in-frame clones only, minus some. This sample yields approximately 300,000 clones, of which roughly 84% are seen a single time; around 14% belongs to the top ten. The sequenced sample consisted of peripheral blood. These receptor sequences come from a person aged 70 to 80 with COVID-19, enrolled during active disease.

This chain links TRBV10-1 with TRBJ2-7; tentatively, D is TRBD2 (5 bases). Germline values: CDR1 WNHNN, CDR2 SYGVQD (reference sequence). The V end lost 6 bases, the J end lost 2 bases, and 11 bases lay between the germline ends. CDR3 length: 13 residues. CDR3 DNA: TGCGCCAGCAGGGCCGACTATACCTACGAGCAGTACTTC. It encodes CASRADYTYEQYF.

The chain couples TRBV9 to TRBJ1-2, with 9 bases fitting TRBD1. Germline-derived CDR1 and CDR2 are SGDLS and YYNGEE. The CDR3 is 15 amino acids. Trimming cost V 0 bases and J 4 bases; bases outside gene matches: 4. CDR3 loop: CASSVDDRGSYGYTF. The CDR3 DNA reads as TGTGCCAGCAGCGTAGATGACAGGGGGAGCTATGGCTACACCTTC.

The chain combines TRBV12-1 with TRBJ2-1; TRBD1, the table's D call, was not compared with the DNA. TRBV12-1 is marked as a pseudogene. The CDR3 totals 16 residues. In DNA form, the CDR3 reads TGTGCCAGCAGCTTTGTTAAGGGGGACCCTGGCAATGAGCAGTTCTTC. Translated: CASSFVKGDPGNEQFF.

The V gene is TRBV3-1 (or the pseudogene TRBV3-2), the J gene TRBJ2-3, with D perhaps TRBD2 (6 bases). The CDR3 runs 14 residues. The V and J ends lost 4 bases and 1 base respectively, with 9 bases between them. Germline V CDR1 and CDR2: LGHDT, YNNKEL (reference sequence). CDR3 protein: CASSPAGRTDTQYF. Here the CDR3 DNA reads TGTGCCAGCAGCCCGGCGGGGCGCACAGATACGCAGTATTTT.

The chain employs TRBV6-1 and TRBJ2-5; 9 bases align to TRBD2. CDR1 and CDR2 (germline): MNHNS, SASEGT. This CDR3 region has 14 residues. J was trimmed by 5 bases and V by 3 bases; bases with no gene match: 4. DNA of the CDR3: TGTGCCAGCAGTGATGCGGGGGGGCCGGAGACCCAGTACTTC. This codes for CASSDAGGPETQYF.

The V call is TRBV4-3, the J call TRBJ1-3, with D unclear. This CDR3 comprises 16 residues. In germline, CDR1 is LGHNA, CDR2 YSLEER. Trimming removed 0 bases from V and 0 bases from J, with 9 bases in between. The CDR3 nucleotides are TGCGCCAGCAGCCAAGATGCCAGATTCTCTGGAAACACCATATATTTT. Translated: CASSQDARFSGNTIYF.

In regard to this clone: The identical CDR3 is also encoded by other nucleotide sequences in the sample. The CDR3 sequence: CATSRGGSSYEQYF. Here the CDR3 DNA reads TGTGCCACCAGCAGAGGCGGGAGCTCCTACGAGCAGTACTTC. The chain couples TRBV15 to TRBJ2-7; 7 bases fit TRBD2. Trimming at V came to 1 base and at J to 0 bases, leaving 0 bases not matched to a gene. CDR1 is LNHNV and CDR2 is YYDKDF in the germline V gene (reference sequence). The CDR3 covers 14 residues.

The gene calls are TRBV27 and TRBJ2-7; 7 positions match TRBD2. The CDR3 is 14 amino acids. Looked up from germline, CDR1 is MNHEY and CDR2 is SMNVEV (reference sequence). The V segment lost 4 bases and the J segment 4 bases; nucleotides outside the gene matches: 7. DNA for the CDR3: TGTGCCAGCAGTTCCCAGTGGGGGGGGTACGAGCAGTACTTC. This gives the protein CASSSQWGGYEQYF.

Remarks on this clone: A read error is likely, as this CDR3 ends without the conserved phenylalanine or tryptophan. The chain employs TRBV18 and TRBJ1-2; 7 bases are shared with TRBD1. This CDR3 is 17 amino acids long. Losses at the gene ends were 2 bases for V and 0 bases for J; bases not matched to a gene: 9. In germline, CDR1 is KGHSH, CDR2 LQKENI. The CDR3 DNA sequence: TGTGCCAGCTCACCAACCGAGGGGGCTAAAACTAACTATGGCTACACCCTC. Its translation is CASSPTEGAKTNYGYTL.

The rearrangement joins TRBV3-1 (or the pseudogene TRBV3-2) to TRBJ2-7, with 10 bases lining up with TRBD2. There are 14 residues in the CDR3. After removal of 2 bases from V and 6 bases from J, the junction contained 4 bases not matched to a gene. Germline CDR1 and CDR2: LGHDT and YNNKEL (reference sequence). The CDR3 nucleotides are TGTGCCAGCAGCCAAACTAGCGGGAAGGTCGAGCAGTACTTC. It is translated as CASSQTSGKVEQYF.

This rearrangement joins TRBV6-6 to TRBJ1-5; 10 positions match TRBD1. V was clipped by 6 bases and J by 5 bases; unmatched bases: 4. CDR1 and CDR2 from the germline V gene are MNHNY and SVGAGI (reference sequence). CDR3 length: 14 amino acids. In DNA form, the CDR3 reads TGTGCCAGCAGCCCGGGACAGGGGTATCAGCCCCAGCATTTT. Protein product: CASSPGQGYQPQHF.

V is TRBV5-1 and J is TRBJ2-5, with D possibly matching TRBD2 (5 bases). Germline V gene data show CDR1 as SGHRS and CDR2 as YFSETQ. The ends were cut back, 4 bases at V and 1 base at J, with 8 bases in the middle. The CDR3 loop spans 13 amino acids. CDR3 sequence (DNA): TGCGCCAGCAGCATCCGGGGCCAAGAGACCCAGTACTTC. Translating gives CASSIRGQETQYF.

V usage is TRBV27 and J usage is TRBJ2-1, with a tentative D call TRBD1 (6 bases). Germline V gives CDR1 MNHEY, CDR2 SMNVEV (reference sequence). Deletions cut 5 bases from V and 5 bases from J, with 13 bases between. The CDR3 loop spans 14 amino acids. CDR3 in amino acids: CASSPGVTDNEQFF. The CDR3 DNA follows: TGTGCCAGCAGTCCAGGGGTTACTGACAATGAGCAGTTCTTC.

This clone occurred a few times. The chain is built from TRBV11-3 and TRBJ2-1; TRBD1 matches 10 bases. The CDR3 contains 15 residues. Germline V gene sequence: CDR1 SGHNT, CDR2 YENEEA. Trimming at V came to 1 base and at J to 10 bases, leaving 7 bases not matched to a gene. The CDR3 loop reads CASSLAGQGQVEQFF. CDR3 sequence (DNA): TGTGCCAGCAGCTTAGCGGGACAGGGGCAGGTAGAGCAGTTCTTC.

The rearrangement joins TRBV24-1 to TRBJ2-3; D is undetermined. V was pared by 0 bases and J by 0 bases, with 6 bases between. Germline CDR1 reads KGHDR; CDR2 reads SFDVKD. This CDR3 contains 15 residues. The CDR3 bases are TGTGCCACCAGTGATTTGTACAGTAGCACAGATACGCAGTATTTT. Translation gives CATSDLYSSTDTQYF.

The chain uses TRBV6-5 and TRBJ1-6, with 7 bases aligning to TRBD1. Per germline, CDR1 MNHEY and CDR2 SVGAGI. The CDR3 totals 13 residues. V lost 10 bases, J lost 9 bases, and 9 bases stayed unmatched. CDR3 sequence: CAITGERSSPLHF. CDR3 bases: TGTGCCATTACAGGGGAAAGGAGTTCACCCCTCCACTTT.

This sequence joins TRBV5-4 and TRBJ1-2; TRBD1 matches at 7 bases. CDR1 and CDR2 (germline): SGHNT, YYREEE (reference sequence). The ends lost 3 bases at V and 4 bases at J; junction bases unmatched: 6. This CDR3 region has 14 residues. CDR3 sequence reads: CASSSNRGSYGYTF. In nucleotides, the CDR3 is TGTGCCAGCAGCTCAAACAGGGGAAGCTATGGCTACACCTTC.

There are a few counts of this clone. The chain couples TRBV3-1 (or the pseudogene TRBV3-2) to TRBJ2-7; D is undetermined. The CDR3 has 12 residues. Trimming removed 3 bases at V and 4 bases at J, with 7 bases between. The V gene's germline CDR1 is LGHDT and CDR2 YNNKEL (reference sequence). The CDR3 reads CASSHLGYEQYF. CDR3 DNA sequence: TGTGCCAGCAGCCACCTCGGGTACGAGCAGTACTTC.

This clone occurred once. The rearrangement links TRBV27 to TRBJ2-1; TRBD1 aligns across 8 bases. The CDR3 is 13 residues long. Losses at the gene ends were 8 bases for V and 10 bases for J; bases not matched to a gene: 10. In germline, CDR1 is MNHEY, CDR2 SMNVEV (reference sequence). The CDR3 coding sequence is TGTGCCAGCCAGGGGGCGCGCAGGGGCGAGCAGTTCTTC. This translates into CASQGARRGEQFF.

This chain links TRBV7-2 with TRBJ2-1; TRBD1 matches 11 bases. The CDR3 is 16 amino acids. The germline V gene encodes CDR1 SGHTA and CDR2 FQGNSA. Germline trimming cut 4 bases from V and 7 bases from J; bases unmatched to any gene: 9. CDR3 bases: TGTGCCAGCAGCTCGAACCGGGACAGGGGGTTGAATGAGCAGTTCTTC. Protein product: CASSSNRDRGLNEQFF.

The genes are TRBV6-5 and TRBJ2-3; weak D call: TRBD2 (7 bases). Germline CDR1 and CDR2: MNHEY and SVGAGI. There are 15 residues in the CDR3. Trimming took off 2 bases at V and 0 bases at J, with 9 bases between the two ends. The CDR3 reads CASSYGRGSTDTQYF. The CDR3 bases are TGTGCCAGCAGTTACGGGAGGGGGAGCACAGATACGCAGTATTTT.

The V call is TRBV18, the J call TRBJ2-7, with 7 nucleotides matching TRBD1. Germline trimming cut 8 bases from V and 2 bases from J; bases unmatched to any gene: 6. The germline gives CDR1 KGHSH, CDR2 LQKENI. The length of the CDR3 is 13 residues. CDR3 in DNA: TGTGCCAGCGCCCGGGACAGCACCTACGAGCAGTACTTC. Its protein product is CASARDSTYEQYF.

The J gene is TRBJ1-1, the V gene TRBV7-8; D gene ambiguous. The CDR3 totals 13 residues. V was clipped by 1 base and J by 5 bases, with 8 bases between them. CDR1 SGHVS and CDR2 FQNEAQ come from the germline V gene. The CDR3 sequence: CASSLGALTEAFF. The CDR3 nucleotides read TGTGCCAGCAGCTTAGGAGCTTTAACTGAAGCTTTCTTT. The whole variable domain, remainder taken from reference TRBV7-8 and TRBJ1-1, is GAGVSQSPRYKVAKRGQDVALRCDPISGHVSLFWYQQALGQGPEFLTYFQNEAQLDKSGLPSDRFFAERPEGSVSTLKIQRTQQEDSAVYLCASSLGALTEAFFGQGTRLTVV.

This clone has just a few counts. CDR3 DNA sequence: TGTGCCAGTACAAGAGGAGATACGCAGTATTTT. Translated, it gives CASTRGDTQYF. The chain joins TRBV12-3 or TRBV12-4 to TRBJ2-3; D unclear. The CDR3 loop spans 11 amino acids. V lost 9 bases and J lost 5, with 9 bases in between.